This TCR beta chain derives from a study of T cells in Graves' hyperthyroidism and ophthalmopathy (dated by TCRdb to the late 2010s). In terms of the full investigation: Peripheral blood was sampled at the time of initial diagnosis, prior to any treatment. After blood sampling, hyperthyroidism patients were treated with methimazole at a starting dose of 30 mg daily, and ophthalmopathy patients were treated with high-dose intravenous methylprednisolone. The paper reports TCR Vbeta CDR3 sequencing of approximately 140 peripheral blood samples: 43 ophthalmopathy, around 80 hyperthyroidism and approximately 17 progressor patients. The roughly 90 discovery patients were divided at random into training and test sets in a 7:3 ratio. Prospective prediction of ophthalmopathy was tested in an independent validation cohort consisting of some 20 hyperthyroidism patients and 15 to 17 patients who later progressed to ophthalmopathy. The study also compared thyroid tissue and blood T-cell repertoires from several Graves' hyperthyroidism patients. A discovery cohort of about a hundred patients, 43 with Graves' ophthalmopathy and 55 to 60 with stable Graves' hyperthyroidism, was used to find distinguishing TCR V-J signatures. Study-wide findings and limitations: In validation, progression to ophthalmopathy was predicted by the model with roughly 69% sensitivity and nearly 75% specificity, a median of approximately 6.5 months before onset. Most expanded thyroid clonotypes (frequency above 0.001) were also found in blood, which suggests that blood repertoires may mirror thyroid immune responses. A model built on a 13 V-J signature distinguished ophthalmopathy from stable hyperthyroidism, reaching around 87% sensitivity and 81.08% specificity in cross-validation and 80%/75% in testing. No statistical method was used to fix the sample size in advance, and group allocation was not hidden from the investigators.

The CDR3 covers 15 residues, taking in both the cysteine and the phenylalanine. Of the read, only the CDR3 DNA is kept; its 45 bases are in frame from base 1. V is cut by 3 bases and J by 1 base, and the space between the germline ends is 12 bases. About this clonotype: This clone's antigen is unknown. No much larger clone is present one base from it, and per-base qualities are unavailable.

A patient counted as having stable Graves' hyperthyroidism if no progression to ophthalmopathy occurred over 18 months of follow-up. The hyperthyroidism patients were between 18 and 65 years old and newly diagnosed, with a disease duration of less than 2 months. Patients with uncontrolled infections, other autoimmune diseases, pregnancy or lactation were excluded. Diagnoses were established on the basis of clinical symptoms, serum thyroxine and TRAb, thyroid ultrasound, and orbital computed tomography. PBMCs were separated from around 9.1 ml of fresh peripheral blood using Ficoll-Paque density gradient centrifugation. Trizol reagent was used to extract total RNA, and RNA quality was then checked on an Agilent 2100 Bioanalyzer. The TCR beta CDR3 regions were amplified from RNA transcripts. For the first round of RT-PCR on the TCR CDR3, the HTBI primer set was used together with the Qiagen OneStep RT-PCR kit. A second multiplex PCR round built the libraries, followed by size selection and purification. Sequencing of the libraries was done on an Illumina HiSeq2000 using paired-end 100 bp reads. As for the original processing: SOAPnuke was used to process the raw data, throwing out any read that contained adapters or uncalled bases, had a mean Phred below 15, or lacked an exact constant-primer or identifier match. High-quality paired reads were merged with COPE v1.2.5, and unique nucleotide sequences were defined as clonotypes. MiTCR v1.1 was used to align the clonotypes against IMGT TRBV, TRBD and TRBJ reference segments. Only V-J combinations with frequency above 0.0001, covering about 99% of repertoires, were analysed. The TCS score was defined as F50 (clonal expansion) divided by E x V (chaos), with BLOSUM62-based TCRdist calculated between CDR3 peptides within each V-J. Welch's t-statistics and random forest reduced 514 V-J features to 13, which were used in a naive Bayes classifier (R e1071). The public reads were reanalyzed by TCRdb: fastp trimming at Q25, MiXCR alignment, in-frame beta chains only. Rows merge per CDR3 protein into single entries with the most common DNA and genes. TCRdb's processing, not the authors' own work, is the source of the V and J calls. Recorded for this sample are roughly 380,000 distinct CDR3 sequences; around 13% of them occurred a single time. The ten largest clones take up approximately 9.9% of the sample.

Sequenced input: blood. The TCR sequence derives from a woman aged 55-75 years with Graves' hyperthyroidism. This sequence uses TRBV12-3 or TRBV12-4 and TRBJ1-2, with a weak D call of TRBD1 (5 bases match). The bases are TGTGCCAGCAGTTTCTCGGGGCTCAGTAACTATGGCTACACCTTC. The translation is CASSFSGLSNYGYTF.